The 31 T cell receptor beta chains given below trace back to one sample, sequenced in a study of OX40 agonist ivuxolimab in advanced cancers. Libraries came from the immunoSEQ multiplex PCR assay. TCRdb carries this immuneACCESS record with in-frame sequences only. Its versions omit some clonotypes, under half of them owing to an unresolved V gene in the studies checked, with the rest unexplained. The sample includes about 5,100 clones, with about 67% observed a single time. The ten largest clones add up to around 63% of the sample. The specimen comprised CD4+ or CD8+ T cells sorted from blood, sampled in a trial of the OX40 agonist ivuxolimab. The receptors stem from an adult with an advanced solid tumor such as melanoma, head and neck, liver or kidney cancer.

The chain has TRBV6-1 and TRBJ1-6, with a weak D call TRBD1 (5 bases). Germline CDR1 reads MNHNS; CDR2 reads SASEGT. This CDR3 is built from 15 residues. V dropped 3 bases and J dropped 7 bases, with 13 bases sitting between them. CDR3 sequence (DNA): TGTGCCAGCAGTGAGGGACCGACGGGGAATTCACCCCTCCACTTT. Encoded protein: CASSEGPTGNSPLHF.

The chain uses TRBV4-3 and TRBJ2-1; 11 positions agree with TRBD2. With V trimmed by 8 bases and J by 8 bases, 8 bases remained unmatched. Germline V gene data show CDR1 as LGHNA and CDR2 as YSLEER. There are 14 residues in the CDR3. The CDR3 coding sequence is TGCGCCAGCTCCCTAGCGGGGGGTGCCCATGAGCAGTTCTTC. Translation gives CASSLAGGAHEQFF.

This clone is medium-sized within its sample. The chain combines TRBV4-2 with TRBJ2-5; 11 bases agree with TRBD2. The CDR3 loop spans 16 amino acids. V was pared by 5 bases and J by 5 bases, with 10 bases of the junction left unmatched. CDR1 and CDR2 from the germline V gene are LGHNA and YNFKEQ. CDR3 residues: CASSSPPSGGPETQYF. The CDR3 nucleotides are TGTGCCAGCAGCTCCCCCCCTAGCGGGGGGCCGGAGACCCAGTACTTC.

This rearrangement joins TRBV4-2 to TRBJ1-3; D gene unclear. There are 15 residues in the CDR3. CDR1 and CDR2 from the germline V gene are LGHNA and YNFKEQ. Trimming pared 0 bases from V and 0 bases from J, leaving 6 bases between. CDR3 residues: CASSQEGSSGNTIYF. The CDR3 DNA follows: TGTGCCAGCAGCCAAGAAGGGTCCTCTGGAAACACCATATATTTT.

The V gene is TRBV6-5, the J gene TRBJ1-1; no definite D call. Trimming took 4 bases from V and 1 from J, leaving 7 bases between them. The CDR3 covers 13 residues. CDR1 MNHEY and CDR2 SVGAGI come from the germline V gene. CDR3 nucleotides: TGTGCCAGCAGTTCCCGTGGGAACACTGAAGCTTTCTTT. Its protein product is CASSSRGNTEAFF.

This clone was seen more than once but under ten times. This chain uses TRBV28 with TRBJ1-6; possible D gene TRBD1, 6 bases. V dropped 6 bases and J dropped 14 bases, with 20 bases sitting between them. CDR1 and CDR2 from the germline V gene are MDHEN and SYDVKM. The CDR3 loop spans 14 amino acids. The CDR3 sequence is CASSHPSTGGALHF. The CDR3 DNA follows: TGTGCCAGCAGCCATCCGTCGACAGGAGGGGCCCTCCACTTT.

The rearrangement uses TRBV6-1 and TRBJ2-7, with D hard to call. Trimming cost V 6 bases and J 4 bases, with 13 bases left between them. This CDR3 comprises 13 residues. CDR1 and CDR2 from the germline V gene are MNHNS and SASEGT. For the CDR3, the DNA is TGTGCCAGCAGCCCGGACGGAATGTACGAGCAGTACTTC. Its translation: CASSPDGMYEQYF.

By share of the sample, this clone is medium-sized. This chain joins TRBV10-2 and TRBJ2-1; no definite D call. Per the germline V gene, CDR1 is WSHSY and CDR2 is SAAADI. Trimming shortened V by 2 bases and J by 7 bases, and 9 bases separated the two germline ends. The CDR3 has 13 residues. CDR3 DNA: TGCGCCAGCAGTGAGGGGATCGGGAATGAGCAGTTCTTC. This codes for CASSEGIGNEQFF.

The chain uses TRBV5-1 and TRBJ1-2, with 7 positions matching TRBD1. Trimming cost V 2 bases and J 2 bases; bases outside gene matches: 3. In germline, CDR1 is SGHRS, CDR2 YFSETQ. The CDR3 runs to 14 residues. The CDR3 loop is CASSFTTGNYGYTF. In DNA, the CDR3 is TGCGCCAGCAGCTTTACGACAGGGAACTATGGCTACACCTTC. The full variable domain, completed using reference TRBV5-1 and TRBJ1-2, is KAGVTQTPRYLIKTRGQQVTLSCSPISGHRSVSWYQQTPGQGLQFLFEYFSETQRNKGNFPGRFSGRQFSNSRSEMNVSTLELGDSALYLCASSFTTGNYGYTFGSGTRLTVV.

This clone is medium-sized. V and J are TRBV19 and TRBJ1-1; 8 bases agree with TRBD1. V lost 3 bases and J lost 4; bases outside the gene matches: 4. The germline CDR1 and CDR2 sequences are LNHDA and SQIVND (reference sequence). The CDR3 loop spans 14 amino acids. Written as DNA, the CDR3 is TGTGCCAGTAGTATTCAGGGGGCGGGCACTGAAGCTTTCTTT. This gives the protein CASSIQGAGTEAFF.

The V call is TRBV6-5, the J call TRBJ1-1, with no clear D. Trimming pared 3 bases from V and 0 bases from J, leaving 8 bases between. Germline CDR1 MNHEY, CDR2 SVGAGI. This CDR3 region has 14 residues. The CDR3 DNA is TGTGCCAGCAGTTATTCGGGGATGAACACTGAAGCTTTCTTT. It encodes CASSYSGMNTEAFF.

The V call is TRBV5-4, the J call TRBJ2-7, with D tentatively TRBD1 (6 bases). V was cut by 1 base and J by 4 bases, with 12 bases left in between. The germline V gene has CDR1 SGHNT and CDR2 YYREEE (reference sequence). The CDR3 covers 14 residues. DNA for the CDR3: TGTGCCAGCAGCTTGCTACCAGGGGTGTACGAGCAGTACTTC. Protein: CASSLLPGVYEQYF.

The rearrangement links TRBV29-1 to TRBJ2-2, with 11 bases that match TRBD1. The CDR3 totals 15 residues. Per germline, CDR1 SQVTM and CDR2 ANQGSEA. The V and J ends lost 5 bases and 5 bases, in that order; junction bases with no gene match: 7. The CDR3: CSVLGQGARTGELFF. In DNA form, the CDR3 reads TGCAGCGTTCTTGGACAGGGGGCGAGAACCGGGGAGCTGTTTTTT.

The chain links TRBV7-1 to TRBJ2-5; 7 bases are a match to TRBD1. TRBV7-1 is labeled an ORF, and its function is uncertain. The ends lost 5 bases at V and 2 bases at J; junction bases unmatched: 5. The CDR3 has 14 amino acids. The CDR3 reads CASSSRTGQETQYF. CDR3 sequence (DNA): TGTGCCAGCAGCAGCCGGACAGGTCAAGAGACCCAGTACTTC.

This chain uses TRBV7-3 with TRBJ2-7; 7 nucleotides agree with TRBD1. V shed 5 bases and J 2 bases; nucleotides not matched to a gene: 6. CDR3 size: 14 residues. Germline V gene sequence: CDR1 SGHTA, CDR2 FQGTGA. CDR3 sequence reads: CASSPTGRPYEQYF. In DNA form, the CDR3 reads TGTGCCAGCAGCCCGACAGGGCGGCCCTACGAGCAGTACTTC. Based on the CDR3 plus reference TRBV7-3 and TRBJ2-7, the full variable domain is GAGVSQTPSNKVTEKGKYVELRCDPISGHTALYWYRQSLGQGPEFLIYFQGTGAADDSGLPNDRFFAVRPEGSVSTLKIQRTERGDSAVYLCASSPTGRPYEQYFGPGTRLTVT.

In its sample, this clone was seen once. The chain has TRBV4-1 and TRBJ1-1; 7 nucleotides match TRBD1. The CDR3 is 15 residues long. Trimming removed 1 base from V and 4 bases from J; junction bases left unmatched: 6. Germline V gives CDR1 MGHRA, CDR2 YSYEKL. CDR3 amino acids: CASSQAQGRGTEAFF. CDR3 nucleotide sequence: TGCGCCAGCAGCCAAGCACAGGGGCGGGGCACTGAAGCTTTCTTT.

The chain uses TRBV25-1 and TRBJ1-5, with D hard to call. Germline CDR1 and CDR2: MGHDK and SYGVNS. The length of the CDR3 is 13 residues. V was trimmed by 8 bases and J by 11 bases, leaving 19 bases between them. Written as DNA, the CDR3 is TGTGCCAGCTGTAGGAGAAAGCAATCAGCCCAGCATTTT. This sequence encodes CASCRRKQSAQHF.

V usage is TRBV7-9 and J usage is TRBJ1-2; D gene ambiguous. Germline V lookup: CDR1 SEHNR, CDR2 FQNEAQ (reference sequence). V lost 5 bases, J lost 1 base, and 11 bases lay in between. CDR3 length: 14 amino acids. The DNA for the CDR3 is TGTGCCAGCAGCCAAGAGAGGATTAACTATGGCTACACCTTC. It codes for CASSQERINYGYTF. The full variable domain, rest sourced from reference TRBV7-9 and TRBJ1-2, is DTGVSQNPRHKITKRGQNVTFRCDPISEHNRLYWYRQTLGQGPEFLTYFQNEAQLEKSRLLSDRFSAERPKGSFSTLEIQRTEQGDSAMYLCASSQERINYGYTFGSGTRLTVV.

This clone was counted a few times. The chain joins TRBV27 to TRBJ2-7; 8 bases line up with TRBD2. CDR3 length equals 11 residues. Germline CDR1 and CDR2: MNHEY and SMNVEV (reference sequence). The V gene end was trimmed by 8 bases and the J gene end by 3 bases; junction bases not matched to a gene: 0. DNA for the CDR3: TGTGCCAGCCGGGGGGGCTACGAGCAGTACTTC. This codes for CASRGGYEQYF.

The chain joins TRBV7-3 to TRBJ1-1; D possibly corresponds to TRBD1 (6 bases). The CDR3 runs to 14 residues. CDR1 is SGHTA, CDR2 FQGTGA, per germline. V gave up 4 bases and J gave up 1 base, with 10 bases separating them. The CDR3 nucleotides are TGTGCCAGCAGCTCCGGGGGGCAGAACACTGAAGCTTTCTTT. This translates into CASSSGGQNTEAFF.

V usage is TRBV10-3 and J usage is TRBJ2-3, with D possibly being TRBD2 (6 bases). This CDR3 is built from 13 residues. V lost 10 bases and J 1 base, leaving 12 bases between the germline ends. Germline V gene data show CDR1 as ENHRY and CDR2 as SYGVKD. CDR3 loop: CATGEERTDTQYF. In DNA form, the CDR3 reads TGTGCCACGGGGGAGGAGCGCACAGATACGCAGTATTTT.

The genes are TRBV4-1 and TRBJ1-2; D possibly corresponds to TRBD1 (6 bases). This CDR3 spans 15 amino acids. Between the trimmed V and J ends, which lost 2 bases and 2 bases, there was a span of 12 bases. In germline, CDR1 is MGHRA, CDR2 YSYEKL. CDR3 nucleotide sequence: TGCGCCAGCAGCCAAAGAACGCAGGGGAACTATGGCTACACCTTC. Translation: CASSQRTQGNYGYTF.

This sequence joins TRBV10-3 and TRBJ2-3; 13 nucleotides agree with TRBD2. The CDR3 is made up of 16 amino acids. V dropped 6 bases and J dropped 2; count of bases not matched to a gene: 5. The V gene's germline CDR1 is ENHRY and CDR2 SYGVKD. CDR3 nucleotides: TGTGCCATCAGCGGGGGACTAGCGGGGACCACAGATACGCAGTATTTT. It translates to CAISGGLAGTTDTQYF.

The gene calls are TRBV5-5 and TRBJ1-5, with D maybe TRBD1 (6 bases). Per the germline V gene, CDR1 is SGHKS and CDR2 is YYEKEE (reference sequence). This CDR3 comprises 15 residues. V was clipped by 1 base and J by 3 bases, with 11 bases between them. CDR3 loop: CASSLIPGDNQPQHF. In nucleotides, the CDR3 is TGTGCCAGCAGCTTGATACCAGGGGACAATCAGCCCCAGCATTTT.

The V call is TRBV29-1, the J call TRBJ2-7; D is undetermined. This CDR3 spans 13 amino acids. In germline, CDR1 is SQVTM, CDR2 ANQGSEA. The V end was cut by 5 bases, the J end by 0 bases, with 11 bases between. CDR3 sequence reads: CSVRAVNSYEQYF. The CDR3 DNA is TGCAGCGTTCGGGCGGTAAACTCCTACGAGCAGTACTTC.

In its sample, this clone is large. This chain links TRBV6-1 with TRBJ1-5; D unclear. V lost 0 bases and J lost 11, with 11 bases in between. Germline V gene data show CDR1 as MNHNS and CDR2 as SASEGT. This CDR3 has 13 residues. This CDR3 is CASSEAPHGAQHF. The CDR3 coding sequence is TGTGCCAGCAGTGAAGCCCCCCATGGAGCCCAGCATTTT.

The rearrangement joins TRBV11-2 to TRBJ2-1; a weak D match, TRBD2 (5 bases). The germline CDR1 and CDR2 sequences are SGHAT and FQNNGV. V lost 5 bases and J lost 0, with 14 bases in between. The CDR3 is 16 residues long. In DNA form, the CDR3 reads TGTGCCAGCAGCCCCAGCGGAGCGAGCTCCTACAATGAGCAGTTCTTC. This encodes CASSPSGASSYNEQFF.

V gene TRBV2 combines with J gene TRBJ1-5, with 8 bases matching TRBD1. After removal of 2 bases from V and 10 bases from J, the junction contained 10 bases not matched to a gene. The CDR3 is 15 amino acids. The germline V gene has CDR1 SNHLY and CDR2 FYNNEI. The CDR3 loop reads CASSELWDRTSPQHF. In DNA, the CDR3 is TGTGCCAGCAGTGAACTGTGGGACAGGACGAGCCCCCAGCATTTT.

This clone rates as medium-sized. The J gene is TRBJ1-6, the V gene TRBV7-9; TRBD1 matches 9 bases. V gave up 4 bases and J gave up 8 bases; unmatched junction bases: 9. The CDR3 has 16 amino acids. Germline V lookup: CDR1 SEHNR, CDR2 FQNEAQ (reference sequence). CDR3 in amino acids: CASSSPNRGRDSPLHF. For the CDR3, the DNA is TGTGCCAGCAGCTCGCCGAACAGGGGGCGTGATTCACCCCTCCACTTT.

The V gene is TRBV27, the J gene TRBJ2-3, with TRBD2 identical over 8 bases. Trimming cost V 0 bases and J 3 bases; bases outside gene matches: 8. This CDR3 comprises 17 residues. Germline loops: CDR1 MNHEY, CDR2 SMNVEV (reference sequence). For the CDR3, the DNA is TGTGCCAGCAGTTTATCTTCTAGCGGGTTCGCGACAGATACGCAGTATTTT. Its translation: CASSLSSSGFATDTQYF.

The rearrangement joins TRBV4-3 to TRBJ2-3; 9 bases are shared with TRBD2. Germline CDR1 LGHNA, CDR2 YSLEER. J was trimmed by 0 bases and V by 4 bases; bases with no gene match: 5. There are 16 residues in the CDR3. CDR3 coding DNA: TGCGCCAGCAGCCTAACTAGCGGGCCTAGCACAGATACGCAGTATTTT. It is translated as CASSLTSGPSTDTQYF.